The rows below give T cell receptor beta chains drawn from one sample of a study of radiation and T cells in renal cell carcinoma. Only in-frame clones appear in the TCRdb table, and some are missing; sequencing was by immunoSEQ multiplex PCR. In the table there are some 46,000 clones, 65% to 85% of which are singletons. The sequencing used blood, collected from a patient whose treatment included radiotherapy and nephrectomy. The receptors here all came from a woman aged 70 to 79 with renal cell carcinoma. The CDR3 runs from the conserved cysteine through the conserved F or W. Fields, in order: V gene, J gene, clone size, D gene, CDR3 DNA, CDR3 protein. The D gene is left open where the match is weak. Not every row has a clone size; where given, it reads once, few, many or a size class.

TRBV7-3	TRBJ2-1	.	TRBD1	TGTGCCAGCAGCTCTCCGGGACAGGGCTCCTACAATGAGCAGTTCTTC	CASSSPGQGSYNEQFF
TRBV29-1	TRBJ2-7	.	TRBD1	TGCAGCGCCGCCGCATTGGGACAGGGGGACGAGCAGTACTTC	CSAAALGQGDEQYF
TRBV18	TRBJ1-2	.	.	TGTGCCAGCTCACCCCCGGACCTCACAGGGACCCGAGGCTACACCTTC	CASSPPDLTGTRGYTF
TRBV12-5	TRBJ1-5	.	.	TGTGCTAGTGGTTTAGGTCTCCAGAATCAGCCCCAGCATTTT	CASGLGLQNQPQHF
TRBV7-9	TRBJ1-5	.	.	TGTGCCAGCAGCTTTGACAGTAGCAATCAGCCCCAGCATTTT	CASSFDSSNQPQHF
TRBV7-2	TRBJ2-5	.	.	TGTGCCAGCAGGTCTCCCCCCGGGACGTTTTACTTC	CASRSPPGTFYF
TRBV2	TRBJ1-1	few	.	TGTGCCAGCAGTGTGAGTCACAGGAACACTGAAGCTTTCTTT	CASSVSHRNTEAFF
TRBV5-1	TRBJ1-1	.	.	TGCGCCAGCAGACGCCTAGACGGGGTCACTGAAGCTTTCTTT	CASRRLDGVTEAFF
TRBV19	TRBJ1-5	few	.	TGTGCCAGTAGTATAGGGCCCTATGGCAGGGCCTGGGTGGAGGAGCCCCAGCATTTT	CASSIGPYGRAWVEEPQHF
TRBV28	TRBJ2-1	.	.	TGTGCCAGCAGCTCAGGGTCCTACAATGAGCAGTTCTTC	CASSSGSYNEQFF
TRBV7-9	TRBJ1-1	.	.	TGTGCCAGCAGGGAATGGGGGGGATTGAACACTGAAGCTTTCTTT	CASREWGGLNTEAFF
TRBV18	TRBJ1-2	.	TRBD1	TGTGCCAGCTCACCTTTAGGGACAGGGTCTAACTATGGCTACACCTTC	CASSPLGTGSNYGYTF
TRBV4-3	TRBJ1-3	.	.	TGCGCCAGCAGCCTTGGCCAGGGTAAGGGTTTCTCTGGAAACACCATATATTTT	CASSLGQGKGFSGNTIYF
TRBV6-4	TRBJ1-2	.	.	TGTGCCAGGATTCCGGAGAATGGCTACACCTTC	CARIPENGYTF